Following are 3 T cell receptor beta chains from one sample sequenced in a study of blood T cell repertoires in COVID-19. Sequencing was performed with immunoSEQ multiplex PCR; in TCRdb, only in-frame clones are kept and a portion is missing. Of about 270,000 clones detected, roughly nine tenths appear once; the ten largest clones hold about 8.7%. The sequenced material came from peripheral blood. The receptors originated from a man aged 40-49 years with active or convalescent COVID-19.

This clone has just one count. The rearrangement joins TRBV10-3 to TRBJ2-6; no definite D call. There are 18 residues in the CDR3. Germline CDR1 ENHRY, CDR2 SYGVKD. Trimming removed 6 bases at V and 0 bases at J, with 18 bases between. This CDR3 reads CAIRVGGHKYSGANVLTF. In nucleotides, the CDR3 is TGTGCCATCAGAGTAGGCGGTCACAAGTACTCTGGGGCCAACGTCCTGACTTTC.

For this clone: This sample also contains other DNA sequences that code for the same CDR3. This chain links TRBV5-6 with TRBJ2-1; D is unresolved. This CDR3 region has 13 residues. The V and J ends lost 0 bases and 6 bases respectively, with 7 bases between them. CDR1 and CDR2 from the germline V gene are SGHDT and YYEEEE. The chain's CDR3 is CASSLGRGNEQFF. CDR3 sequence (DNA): TGTGCCAGCAGCTTGGGTCGCGGCAATGAGCAGTTCTTC.

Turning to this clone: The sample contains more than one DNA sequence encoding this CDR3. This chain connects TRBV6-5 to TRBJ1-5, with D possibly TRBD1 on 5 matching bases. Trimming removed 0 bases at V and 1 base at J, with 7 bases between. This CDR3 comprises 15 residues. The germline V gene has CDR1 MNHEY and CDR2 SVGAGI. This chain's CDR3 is CASSYSGGSNQPQHF. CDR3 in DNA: TGTGCCAGCAGTTACTCGGGGGGGAGCAATCAGCCCCAGCATTTT.